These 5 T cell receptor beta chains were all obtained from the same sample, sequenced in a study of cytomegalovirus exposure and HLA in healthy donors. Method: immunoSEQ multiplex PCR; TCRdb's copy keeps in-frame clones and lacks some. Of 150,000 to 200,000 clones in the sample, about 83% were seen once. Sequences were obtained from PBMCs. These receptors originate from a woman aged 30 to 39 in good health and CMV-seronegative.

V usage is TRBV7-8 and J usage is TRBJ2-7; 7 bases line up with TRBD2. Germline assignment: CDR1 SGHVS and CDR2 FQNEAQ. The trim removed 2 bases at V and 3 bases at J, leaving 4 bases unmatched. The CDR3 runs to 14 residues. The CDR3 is CASSLTAGIYEQYF. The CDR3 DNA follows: TGTGCCAGCAGCTTAACAGCGGGGATCTACGAGCAGTACTTC.

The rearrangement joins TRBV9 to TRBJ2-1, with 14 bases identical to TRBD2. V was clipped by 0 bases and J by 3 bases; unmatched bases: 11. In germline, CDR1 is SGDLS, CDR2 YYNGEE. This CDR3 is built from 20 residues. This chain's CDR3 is CASSVAGGTSGGLLYNEQFF. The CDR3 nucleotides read TGTGCCAGCAGCGTAGCTGGGGGGACTAGCGGGGGATTACTCTACAATGAGCAGTTCTTC. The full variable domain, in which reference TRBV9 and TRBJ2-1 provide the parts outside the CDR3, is DSGVTQTPKHLITATGQRVTLRCSPRSGDLSVYWYQQSLDQGLQFLIQYYNGEERAKGNILERFSAQQFPDLHSELNLSSLELGDSALYFCASSVAGGTSGGLLYNEQFFGPGTRLTVL.

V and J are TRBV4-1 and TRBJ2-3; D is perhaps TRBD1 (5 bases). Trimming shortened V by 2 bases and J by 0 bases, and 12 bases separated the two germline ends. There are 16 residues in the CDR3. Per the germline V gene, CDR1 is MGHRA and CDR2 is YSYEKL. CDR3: CASSQRGGGSTDTQYF. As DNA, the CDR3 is TGCGCCAGCAGCCAAAGGGGTGGCGGAAGCACAGATACGCAGTATTTT.

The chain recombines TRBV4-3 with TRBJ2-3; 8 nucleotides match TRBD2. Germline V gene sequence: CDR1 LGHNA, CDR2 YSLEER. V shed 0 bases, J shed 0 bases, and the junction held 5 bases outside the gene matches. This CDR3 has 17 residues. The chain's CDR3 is CASSQDPSGGSTDTQYF. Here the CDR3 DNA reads TGCGCCAGCAGCCAAGACCCCAGCGGGGGAAGCACAGATACGCAGTATTTT.

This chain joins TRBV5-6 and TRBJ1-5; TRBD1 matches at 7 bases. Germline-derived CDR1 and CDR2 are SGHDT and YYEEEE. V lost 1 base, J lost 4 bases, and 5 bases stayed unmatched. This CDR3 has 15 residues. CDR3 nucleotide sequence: TGTGCCAGCAGCTTGCGAGGACAGGTTAATCAGCCCCAGCATTTT. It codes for CASSLRGQVNQPQHF.